These T cell receptor beta chains were read from a single sample in a study of radiotherapy plus CTLA-4 blockade in lung cancer. Assay used: immunoSEQ multiplex PCR; TCRdb lists only in-frame clones, some missing. This table holds tens of thousands of clones, around 86% found once. This specimen consisted of peripheral blood, obtained from a patient treated with radiotherapy plus ipilimumab. These TCRs come from a human donor with non-small cell lung cancer who had a partial response to radiotherapy plus ipilimumab. CDR3s include the opening cysteine and the closing phenylalanine or tryptophan. A D gene is named only where the DNA matches it firmly. Where a row states a size, it is once, few, many or the class of an expanded clone; other rows omit it.

J: TRBJ2-5
V: TRBV7-2
size: .
D: TRBD2
DNA: TGTGCCAGCAGCTTAGATTTGGCGGGAGGTGTCGGGGAGACCCAGTACTTC
CDR3: CASSLDLAGGVGETQYF

J: TRBJ1-6
V: TRBV28
size: .
D: TRBD1
DNA: TGTGCCAGCAGAGTTGCCGGGGACAGATATAATTCACCCCTCCACTTT
CDR3: CASRVAGDRYNSPLHF

J: TRBJ2-2
V: TRBV6-6
size: .
D: TRBD2
DNA: TGTGCCAGCAGTCGACTAGCGGGTCCCACCGGGGAGCTGTTTTTT
CDR3: CASSRLAGPTGELFF

J: TRBJ1-2
V: TRBV6-5
size: .
D: TRBD1
DNA: TGTGCCAGCAGTCAATCGGACAGGGGGTATGGCTACACCTTC
CDR3: CASSQSDRGYGYTF

J: TRBJ1-1
V: TRBV28
size: .
D: .
DNA: TGTGCCAGCAGTTTATTGCCGGGGGGGAACACTGAAGCTTTCTTT
CDR3: CASSLLPGGNTEAFF

J: TRBJ1-2
V: TRBV6-5
size: once
D: TRBD1
DNA: TGTGCCAGCACCCCGACAGGGCTCTATGGCTACACCTTC
CDR3: CASTPTGLYGYTF

J: TRBJ2-5
V: TRBV11-3
size: .
D: TRBD1
DNA: TGTGCCAGCAGCTTGGGACAGGGAGGTCGGGAGACCCAGTACTTC
CDR3: CASSLGQGGRETQYF

J: TRBJ2-1
V: TRBV27
size: .
D: TRBD1
DNA: TGTGCCAGCAGCACCGGGACAGGGCCCTACAATGAGCAGTTCTTC
CDR3: CASSTGTGPYNEQFF

J: TRBJ1-2
V: TRBV19
size: .
D: TRBD1
DNA: TGTGCCAGTAGTATAAAGGACAGGGTTGGAGGCTACACCTTC
CDR3: CASSIKDRVGGYTF

J: TRBJ2-4
V: TRBV5-1
size: .
D: .
DNA: TGCGCCAGCTCCGTGGCACAGTCGATAGCCAAAAACATTCAGTACTTC
CDR3: CASSVAQSIAKNIQYF

J: TRBJ2-1
V: TRBV7-6
size: once
D: TRBD2
DNA: TGTGCCAGCAGCCAAAGCGGGAGCCCCTACAATGAGCAGTTCTTC
CDR3: CASSQSGSPYNEQFF

J: TRBJ1-1
V: TRBV13
size: once
D: .
DNA: TGTGCCAGCAGCCTCAGGGTTAGGAGCACTGAAGCTTTCTTT
CDR3: CASSLRVRSTEAFF

J: TRBJ2-1
V: TRBV7-7
size: .
D: .
DNA: .
CDR3: CASSFGNGGGDNEQFF

J: TRBJ1-5
V: TRBV30
size: .
D: TRBD1
DNA: TGTGCCTGGAGTGGGACAGGGGCTCAGCCCCAGCATTTT
CDR3: CAWSGTGAQPQHF

J: TRBJ2-5
V: TRBV7-2
size: .
D: TRBD2
DNA: TGTGCCAGCAGCCCTGGACTAGCTCAAGAGACCCAGTACTTC
CDR3: CASSPGLAQETQYF

J: TRBJ1-4
V: TRBV21-1
size: .
D: .
DNA: TGTGCCAGCAGCATAGAAGGAAGGCGGGTAGTAACTAATGAAAAACTGTTTTTT
CDR3: CASSIEGRRVVTNEKLFF

J: TRBJ2-1
V: TRBV25-1
size: .
D: .
DNA: TGTGCCAGCAGCGACAGACCCTACAATGAGCAGTTCTTC
CDR3: CASSDRPYNEQFF

J: TRBJ2-5
V: TRBV2
size: .
D: .
DNA: TGTGCCAGCCAATATCGGGGACTCGAAGAGACCCAGTACTTC
CDR3: CASQYRGLEETQYF

J: TRBJ1-2
V: TRBV21-1
size: .
D: .
DNA: TGTGCCAGCAGCAAAGCGGTCTTAGCTATTTATGGCTACACCTTC
CDR3: CASSKAVLAIYGYTF

J: TRBJ2-1
V: TRBV29-1
size: .
D: .
DNA: TGCAGCGCCCCGGTTGGTGGCAATGAGCAGTTCTTC
CDR3: CSAPVGGNEQFF

J: TRBJ2-1
V: TRBV28
size: once
D: .
DNA: TGTGCCAGCAGTTTAGGATCGGGTTCGAATGAGCAGTTCTTC
CDR3: CASSLGSGSNEQFF

J: TRBJ2-5
V: TRBV2
size: .
D: TRBD2
DNA: TGTGCCAGCAGATCACTAGCGGGAGTAGAGACCCAGTACTTC
CDR3: CASRSLAGVETQYF

J: TRBJ1-2
V: TRBV19
size: .
D: .
DNA: TGTGCCAGTATTAGACACAACTATGGCTACACCTTC
CDR3: CASIRHNYGYTF

J: TRBJ1-6
V: TRBV7-2
size: .
D: TRBD1
DNA: TGTGCCAGCAGCTTATGGACAGGTTATAATTCACCCCTCCACTTT
CDR3: CASSLWTGYNSPLHF

J: TRBJ2-2
V: TRBV4-1
size: .
D: .
DNA: TGCGCCAGCAGCCCTAGAGGTAGCGGATCCTTGAACACCGGGGAGCTGTTTTTT
CDR3: CASSPRGSGSLNTGELFF

J: TRBJ2-3
V: TRBV5-1
size: .
D: .
DNA: TGCGCCAGCAGTACAGGGACAGATACGCAGTATTTT
CDR3: CASSTGTDTQYF

J: TRBJ1-1
V: TRBV19
size: .
D: TRBD1
DNA: TGTGCCAGTAGTACCGGGACAGGGTATTCGGCTTTCTTT
CDR3: CASSTGTGYSAFF

J: TRBJ1-2
V: TRBV6-5
size: .
D: .
DNA: TGTGCCAGCAGTTACTCGAGTCAGGGCTCACACGGCTACACCTTC
CDR3: CASSYSSQGSHGYTF

J: TRBJ2-2
V: TRBV7-2
size: .
D: .
DNA: TGTGCCAGCAGTCCCAAGGGCAGGGTGTTATCCGGGGAGCTGTTTTTT
CDR3: CASSPKGRVLSGELFF

J: TRBJ2-5
V: TRBV4-1
size: .
D: TRBD1
DNA: TGCGCCAGCAGCCACTATTTAACAGGGGAAGAGACCCAGTACTTC
CDR3: CASSHYLTGEETQYF

J: TRBJ1-4
V: TRBV7-9
size: few
D: TRBD1
DNA: TGTGCCAGCAGCCTAGGGACAGGGGATGTACTGTTTTTT
CDR3: CASSLGTGDVLFF

J: TRBJ1-1
V: TRBV6-6
size: .
D: .
DNA: TGTGCCAGCACAGATTTGAGCAGGGACACTGAAGCTTTCTTT
CDR3: CASTDLSRDTEAFF

J: TRBJ2-5
V: TRBV7-2
size: once
D: .
DNA: TGTGCCAGCAGCTTAGGATCCGGGGGAGGAGAGACCCAGTACTTC
CDR3: CASSLGSGGGETQYF

J: TRBJ1-6
V: TRBV6-1
size: .
D: .
DNA: TGTGCCAGCAGGGCGGGGGGGAGGGGACCCCTCCACTTT
CDR3: CASRAGGRGPLHF

J: TRBJ2-1
V: TRBV30
size: few
D: .
DNA: TGTGCCTGGGGCCCTCCCTTTGGGGGCCTTTACTACAATGAGCAGTTCTTC
CDR3: CAWGPPFGGLYYNEQFF

J: TRBJ2-4
V: TRBV5-1
size: few
D: .
DNA: TGCGCCAGCAGCTTGGAGGGGGTGGGTGGCAAAAACATTCAGTACTTC
CDR3: CASSLEGVGGKNIQYF

J: TRBJ2-5
V: TRBV7-6
size: once
D: TRBD2
DNA: TGTGCCAGCAGCTTTGGTCTAGCGGGAGGGCCTGAAGAGACCCAGTACTTC
CDR3: CASSFGLAGGPEETQYF

J: TRBJ1-2
V: TRBV18
size: .
D: .
DNA: TGTGCCAGCTCACCCCAGGGCACCTCTAACTATGGCTACACCTTC
CDR3: CASSPQGTSNYGYTF

J: TRBJ2-7
V: TRBV6-1
size: .
D: .
DNA: TGTGCCAGCAGTCGGGTGGGAGCCTACGAGCAGTACTTC
CDR3: CASSRVGAYEQYF

J: TRBJ2-7
V: TRBV28
size: .
D: .
DNA: TGTGCCAGCAATCTAGGACAGACCCTTGGCGAGCAGTACTTC
CDR3: CASNLGQTLGEQYF

J: TRBJ2-5
V: TRBV30
size: .
D: TRBD1
DNA: TGTGCCTGGAAGGCGACAGGGACGGAGACCCAGTACTTC
CDR3: CAWKATGTETQYF

J: TRBJ1-4
V: TRBV18
size: .
D: TRBD1
DNA: TGTGCCAGCTCACCAGGGTTGGCGGGGACAGATAATGAAAAACTGTTTTTT
CDR3: CASSPGLAGTDNEKLFF

J: TRBJ1-1
V: TRBV10-3
size: few
D: .
DNA: TGTGCCATCAGTGAGAACGCAGACAGCTACACTGAAGCTTTCTTT
CDR3: CAISENADSYTEAFF

J: TRBJ1-4
V: TRBV2
size: once
D: TRBD1
DNA: TGTGCCAGCAGGCCGGGACAGGGAGTATTTGCAACTAATGAAAAACTGTTTTTT
CDR3: CASRPGQGVFATNEKLFF

J: TRBJ2-1
V: TRBV25-1
size: once
D: .
DNA: TGTGCCAGCAGGGACAGCGGAATTCATGAGCAGTTCTTC
CDR3: CASRDSGIHEQFF

J: TRBJ2-2
V: TRBV29-1
size: .
D: .
DNA: TGCAGCGTTGACCCTATTAATACCGGGGAGCTGTTTTTT
CDR3: CSVDPINTGELFF

J: TRBJ2-1
V: TRBV5-1
size: .
D: TRBD2
DNA: TGCGCCAGCAGCCAGTTAGCGGGAGGCAATGAGCAGTTCTTC
CDR3: CASSQLAGGNEQFF

J: TRBJ2-5
V: TRBV19
size: .
D: .
DNA: TGTGCCAGTAGTTCCTTCGGGGAGACCCAGTACTTC
CDR3: CASSSFGETQYF

J: TRBJ1-2
V: TRBV28
size: .
D: TRBD1
DNA: TGTGCCAGCAGATTACAGGGGGGCGGCTACACCTTC
CDR3: CASRLQGGGYTF